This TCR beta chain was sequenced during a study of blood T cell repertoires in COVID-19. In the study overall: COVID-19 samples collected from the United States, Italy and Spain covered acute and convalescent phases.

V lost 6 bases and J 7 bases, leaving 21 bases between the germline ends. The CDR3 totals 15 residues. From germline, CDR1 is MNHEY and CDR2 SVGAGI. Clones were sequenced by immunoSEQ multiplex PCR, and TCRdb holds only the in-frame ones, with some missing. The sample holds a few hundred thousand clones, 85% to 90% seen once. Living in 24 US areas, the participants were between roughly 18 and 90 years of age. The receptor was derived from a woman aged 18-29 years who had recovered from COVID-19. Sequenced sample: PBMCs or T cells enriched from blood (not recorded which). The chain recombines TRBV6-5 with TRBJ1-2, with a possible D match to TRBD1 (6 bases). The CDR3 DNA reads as TGTGCCAGCAGCCACCCCGGCAGGGGCCCTGCTGGCTACACCTTC. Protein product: CASSHPGRGPAGYTF.